The rows below give T cell receptor beta chains drawn from one sample of a study of blood T cell repertoires in COVID-19. TCRdb's copy holds only in-frame clones and misses some; the assay was immunoSEQ multiplex PCR. The table lists roughly 120,000 clones, over 70% of them singletons. Sequencing input: peripheral blood. These TCRs come from a man between 65 and 79 years old with acute or convalescent COVID-19. CDR3s include the opening cysteine and the closing phenylalanine or tryptophan. Fields, in order: V gene, J gene, CDR3 protein.

v_gene: TRBV9; j_gene: TRBJ2-5; CDR3aa: CASSVGTGQETQYF
v_gene: TRBV10-3; j_gene: TRBJ2-7; CDR3aa: CAIRPVLGGEQYF
v_gene: TRBV3-1/TRBV3-2; j_gene: TRBJ1-2; CDR3aa: CASSLNQAYGYTF
v_gene: TRBV19; j_gene: TRBJ1-6; CDR3aa: CASSIRSGNPPVGISPLHF
v_gene: TRBV5-1; j_gene: TRBJ1-2; CDR3aa: CASSMDGNYGYTF
v_gene: TRBV6-5; j_gene: TRBJ1-2; CDR3aa: CASTGGSGGYTF
v_gene: TRBV12-5; j_gene: TRBJ1-5; CDR3aa: CASGPGTGVRQPQHF
v_gene: TRBV4-2; j_gene: TRBJ2-2; CDR3aa: CASNDRGNTGELFF
v_gene: TRBV5-4; j_gene: TRBJ1-1; CDR3aa: CASSLAGGGGTEAFF
v_gene: TRBV4-2; j_gene: TRBJ1-6; CDR3aa: CASSPEDSDNSPLHF
v_gene: TRBV18; j_gene: TRBJ2-7; CDR3aa: CASSPQRGGVEQYF
v_gene: TRBV6-2/TRBV6-3; j_gene: TRBJ2-1; CDR3aa: CASSYLAGQARQNEQFF
v_gene: TRBV18; j_gene: TRBJ2-7; CDR3aa: CASSPLQGGRDEQYF
v_gene: TRBV30; j_gene: TRBJ1-1; CDR3aa: CAADRGNTEAFF
v_gene: TRBV5-1; j_gene: TRBJ2-1; CDR3aa: CASSLDSTDEQFF
v_gene: TRBV6-2/TRBV6-3; j_gene: TRBJ2-5; CDR3aa: CASSRRGIQYF
v_gene: TRBV4-1; j_gene: TRBJ1-1; CDR3aa: CASSHGIGGTEAFF
v_gene: TRBV7-2; j_gene: TRBJ2-1; CDR3aa: CASSSRGGRWEQFF
v_gene: TRBV7-9; j_gene: TRBJ1-6; CDR3aa: CASSLTVNSPLHF
v_gene: TRBV7-9; j_gene: TRBJ2-7; CDR3aa: CASSLVAGGYEQYF
v_gene: TRBV6-5; j_gene: TRBJ1-2; CDR3aa: CASSYLTGSGYTF
v_gene: TRBV22-1; j_gene: TRBJ1-2; CDR3aa: CPGSARVGNYGYTF
v_gene: TRBV7-3; j_gene: TRBJ1-1; CDR3aa: CASSVLDRGDTEAFF
v_gene: TRBV10-3; j_gene: TRBJ1-5; CDR3aa: CAISHNNQPQHF
v_gene: TRBV11-3; j_gene: TRBJ1-3; CDR3aa: CASSLGSGTGGSGNTIYF
v_gene: TRBV9; j_gene: TRBJ1-1; CDR3aa: CASSVSTGTRTFF
v_gene: TRBV4-1; j_gene: TRBJ1-1; CDR3aa: CASSQADRQPEAFF
v_gene: TRBV27; j_gene: TRBJ1-2; CDR3aa: CASSLRQVYGYTF
v_gene: TRBV10-3; j_gene: TRBJ2-7; CDR3aa: CAISDFRDRGEQYF
v_gene: TRBV3-1/TRBV3-2; j_gene: TRBJ2-1; CDR3aa: CASSSAGQGYNEQFF
v_gene: TRBV7-8; j_gene: TRBJ2-1; CDR3aa: CASSLRGWNEQFF
v_gene: TRBV6-5; j_gene: TRBJ2-5; CDR3aa: CASSYAPSGQETQYF
v_gene: TRBV5-4; j_gene: TRBJ2-1; CDR3aa: CASRRESYSYNEQFF
v_gene: TRBV5-1; j_gene: TRBJ1-1; CDR3aa: CASSPGTGLTEAFF
v_gene: TRBV5-4; j_gene: TRBJ1-6; CDR3aa: CASSLAVLNSPLHF
v_gene: TRBV9; j_gene: TRBJ2-5; CDR3aa: CASSVGGGGARETQYF
v_gene: TRBV11-2; j_gene: TRBJ1-2; CDR3aa: CASSSTGSRNYGYTF
v_gene: TRBV5-5; j_gene: TRBJ1-3; CDR3aa: CASSPGTGGNTIYF
v_gene: TRBV7-9; j_gene: TRBJ1-1; CDR3aa: CASILGNVNTEAFF
v_gene: TRBV18; j_gene: TRBJ1-1; CDR3aa: CASSQGLNTEAFF
v_gene: TRBV12-5; j_gene: TRBJ2-5; CDR3aa: CASGLGSQSGQETQYF
v_gene: TRBV9; j_gene: TRBJ2-2; CDR3aa: CASSFSGADTGELFF
v_gene: TRBV29-1; j_gene: TRBJ1-2; CDR3aa: CSVEVAGYSYGYTF
v_gene: TRBV28; j_gene: TRBJ1-2; CDR3aa: CASSLSGTIYGYTF
v_gene: TRBV6-5; j_gene: TRBJ2-7; CDR3aa: CASSYVRAGNYYEQYF
v_gene: TRBV11-3; j_gene: TRBJ1-1; CDR3aa: CASSFTVNTEAFF
v_gene: TRBV28; j_gene: TRBJ1-5; CDR3aa: CASSTVTGYQPQHF
v_gene: TRBV5-1; j_gene: TRBJ2-1; CDR3aa: CASTKVPGQGYNEQFF
v_gene: TRBV18; j_gene: TRBJ2-3; CDR3aa: CASPRRGSTDTQYF
v_gene: TRBV25-1; j_gene: TRBJ1-1; CDR3aa: CASSRLTGRTNTEAFF